This T cell receptor beta chain is from a study of blood T cell repertoires in COVID-19. Looking at the study overall: The samples span acute and convalescent COVID-19 from the United States, Italy and Spain.

Authors' processing steps: Nucleated cell counts were estimated from reference gene primer amplification. Some clones are missing from TCRdb's copy, which holds only in-frame ones; the method was immunoSEQ multiplex PCR. That table gives V, J and clone size, and the DNA gave D and trimming. Here the sample spans roughly 350,000 clones, approximately 87% being singletons. With 2 bases removed from V and 6 bases from J, the gap between germline ends came to 4 bases. Per germline, CDR1 MGHRA and CDR2 YSYEKL. The length of the CDR3 is 12 residues. The sample taken for sequencing was peripheral blood. The clonotype originates from a woman aged 45 to 65 with COVID-19, enrolled during active disease. V usage is TRBV4-1 and J usage is TRBJ2-2, with no clear D. The CDR3 spells CASSQQAGELFF. The CDR3, as DNA: TGCGCCAGCAGCCAACAGGCCGGGGAGCTGTTTTTT.